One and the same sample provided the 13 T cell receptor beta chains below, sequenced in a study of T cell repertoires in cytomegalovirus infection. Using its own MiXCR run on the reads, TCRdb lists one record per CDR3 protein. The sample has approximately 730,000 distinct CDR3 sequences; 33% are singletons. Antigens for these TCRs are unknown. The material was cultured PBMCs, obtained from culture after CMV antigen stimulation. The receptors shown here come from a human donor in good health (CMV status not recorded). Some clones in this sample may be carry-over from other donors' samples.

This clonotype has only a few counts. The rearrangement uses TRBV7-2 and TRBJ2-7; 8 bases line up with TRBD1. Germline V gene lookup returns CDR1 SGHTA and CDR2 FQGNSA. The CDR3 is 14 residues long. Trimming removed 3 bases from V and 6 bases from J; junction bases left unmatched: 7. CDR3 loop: CASSFGQGFGEQYF. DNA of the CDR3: TGTGCCAGCAGCTTCGGACAGGGTTTTGGCGAGCAGTACTTC. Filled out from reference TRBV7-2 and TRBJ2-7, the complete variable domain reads GAGVSQSPSNKVTEKGKDVELRCDPISGHTALYWYRQSLGQGLEFLIYFQGNSAPDKSGLPSDRFSAERTGGSVSTLTIQRTQQEDSAVYLCASSFGQGFGEQYFGPGTRLTVT.

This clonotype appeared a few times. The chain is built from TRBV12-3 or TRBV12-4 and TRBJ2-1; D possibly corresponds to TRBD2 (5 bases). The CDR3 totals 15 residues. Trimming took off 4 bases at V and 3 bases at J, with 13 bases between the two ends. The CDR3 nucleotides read TGTGCCAGCAGTTGGAAGGGAGTGGGCTACAATGAGCAGTTCTTC. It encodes CASSWKGVGYNEQFF.

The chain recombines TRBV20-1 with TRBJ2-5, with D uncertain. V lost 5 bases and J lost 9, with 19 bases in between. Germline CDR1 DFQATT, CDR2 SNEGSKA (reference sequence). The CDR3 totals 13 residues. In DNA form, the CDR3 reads TGCAGTGCTCTGGCGGTCCTCGGTAGGCCCCAGTACTTC. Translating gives CSALAVLGRPQYF.

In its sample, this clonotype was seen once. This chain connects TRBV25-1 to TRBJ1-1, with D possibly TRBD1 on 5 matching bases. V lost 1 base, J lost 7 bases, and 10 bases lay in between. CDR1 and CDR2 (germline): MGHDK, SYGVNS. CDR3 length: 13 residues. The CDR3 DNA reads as TGTGCCAGCAGTGAATGGGGGACCGATGAAGCTTTCTTT. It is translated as CASSEWGTDEAFF.

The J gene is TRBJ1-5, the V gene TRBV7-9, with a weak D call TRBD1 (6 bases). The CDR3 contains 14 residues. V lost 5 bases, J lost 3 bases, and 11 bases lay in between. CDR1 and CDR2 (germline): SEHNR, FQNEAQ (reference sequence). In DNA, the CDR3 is TGTGCCAGCAGCAACACAGGGCTCAATCAGCCCCAGCATTTT. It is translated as CASSNTGLNQPQHF.

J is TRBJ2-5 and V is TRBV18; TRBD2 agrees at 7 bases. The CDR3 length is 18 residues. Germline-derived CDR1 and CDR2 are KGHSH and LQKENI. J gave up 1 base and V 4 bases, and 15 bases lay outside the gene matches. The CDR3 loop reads CASSRSGVLMMPQETQYF. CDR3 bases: TGTGCCAGCTCACGCAGCGGGGTCTTGATGATGCCCCAAGAGACCCAGTACTTC.

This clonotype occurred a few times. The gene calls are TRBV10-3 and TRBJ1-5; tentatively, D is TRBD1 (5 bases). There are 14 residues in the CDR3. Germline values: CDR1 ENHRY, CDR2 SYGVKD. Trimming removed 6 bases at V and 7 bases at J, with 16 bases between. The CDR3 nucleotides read TGTGCCATCAGCCGCCCAGGGTTAGGCCAGCCCCAGCATTTT. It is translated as CAISRPGLGQPQHF.

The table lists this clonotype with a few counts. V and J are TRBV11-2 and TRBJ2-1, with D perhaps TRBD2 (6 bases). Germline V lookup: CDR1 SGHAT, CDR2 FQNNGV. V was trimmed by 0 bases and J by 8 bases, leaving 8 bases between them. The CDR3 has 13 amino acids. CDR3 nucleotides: TGTGCCAGCAGCTTAGACAGGGAGGATGAGCAGTTCTTC. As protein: CASSLDREDEQFF.

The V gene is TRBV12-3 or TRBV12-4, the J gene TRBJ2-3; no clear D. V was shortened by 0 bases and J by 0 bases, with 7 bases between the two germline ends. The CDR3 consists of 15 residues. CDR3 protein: CASSLAKKSTDTQYF. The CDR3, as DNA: TGTGCCAGCAGTTTAGCCAAGAAAAGCACAGATACGCAGTATTTT.

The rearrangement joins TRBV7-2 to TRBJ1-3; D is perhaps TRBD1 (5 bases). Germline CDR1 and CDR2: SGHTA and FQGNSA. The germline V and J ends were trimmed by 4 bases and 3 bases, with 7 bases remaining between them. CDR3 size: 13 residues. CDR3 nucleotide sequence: TGTGCCAGCAGCTCGGACATTGGAAACACCATATATTTT. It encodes CASSSDIGNTIYF. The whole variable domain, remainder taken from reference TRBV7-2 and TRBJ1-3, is GAGVSQSPSNKVTEKGKDVELRCDPISGHTALYWYRQSLGQGLEFLIYFQGNSAPDKSGLPSDRFSAERTGGSVSTLTIQRTQQEDSAVYLCASSSDIGNTIYFGEGSWLTVV.

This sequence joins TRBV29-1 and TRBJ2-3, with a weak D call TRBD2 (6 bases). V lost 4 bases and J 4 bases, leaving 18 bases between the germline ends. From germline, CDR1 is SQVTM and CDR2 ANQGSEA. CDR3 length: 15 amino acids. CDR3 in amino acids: CSVAGRSRGSDTQYF. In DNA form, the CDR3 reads TGCAGCGTTGCCGGTCGGTCGCGGGGTTCAGATACGCAGTATTTT.

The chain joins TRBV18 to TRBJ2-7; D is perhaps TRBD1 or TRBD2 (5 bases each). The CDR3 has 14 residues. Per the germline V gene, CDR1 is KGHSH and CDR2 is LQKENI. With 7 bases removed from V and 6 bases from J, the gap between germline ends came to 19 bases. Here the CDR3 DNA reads TGTGCCAGCTTACGGGACCGCCAGTCGTCCGAGCAGTACTTC. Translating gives CASLRDRQSSEQYF.

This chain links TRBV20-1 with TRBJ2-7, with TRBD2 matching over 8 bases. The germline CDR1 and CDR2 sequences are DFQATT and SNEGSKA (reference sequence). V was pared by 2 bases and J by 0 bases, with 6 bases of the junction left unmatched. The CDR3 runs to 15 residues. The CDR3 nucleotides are TGCAGTGCTAGATCCCCGGGACTAGACTCCTACGAGCAGTACTTC. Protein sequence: CSARSPGLDSYEQYF.